These 5 T cell receptor beta chains share one sample of origin, sequenced in a study of blood T cell repertoires in COVID-19. Method: immunoSEQ multiplex PCR; TCRdb's copy keeps in-frame clones and lacks some. The table has 200,000 to 250,000 clones, 80% to 90% seen once. Input material: peripheral blood. The receptors stem from a middle-aged man with acute or convalescent COVID-19.

The chain combines TRBV5-1 with TRBJ2-2; the match to TRBD1 covers 9 bases. The CDR3 is 15 amino acids. The ends lost 4 bases at V and 6 bases at J; junction bases unmatched: 7. Germline values: CDR1 SGHRS, CDR2 YFSETQ. The CDR3 loop is CASSEGDREAGELFF. The CDR3 DNA follows: TGCGCCAGCAGCGAGGGGGACAGGGAAGCCGGGGAGCTGTTTTTT.

This chain uses TRBV12-3 or TRBV12-4 with TRBJ2-7, with 10 bases aligning to TRBD1. CDR3 size: 13 residues. J lost 4 bases, V lost 4 bases, and 1 base had no gene match. The CDR3, as DNA: TGTGCCAGCAGTTGGACAGGGGGGTACGAGCAGTACTTC. It translates to CASSWTGGYEQYF.

This clone was seen more than once but under ten times. The V call is TRBV18, the J call TRBJ1-3; D remains ambiguous. The CDR3 loop spans 15 amino acids. V lost 3 bases, J lost 4 bases, and 13 bases lay in between. CDR1 and CDR2 (germline): KGHSH, LQKENI. The CDR3 DNA is TGTGCCAGCTCACCCCCCATTCGAGGGGGAAACACCATATATTTT. Its protein product is CASSPPIRGGNTIYF.

The chain combines TRBV9 with TRBJ1-5; 8 positions match TRBD1. V trimming: 3 bases; J trimming: 3 bases; junction bases outside the gene matches: 8. Per the germline V gene, CDR1 is SGDLS and CDR2 is YYNGEE. This CDR3 is built from 16 residues. The CDR3 is CASSARGRKDNQPQHF. The CDR3 DNA reads as TGTGCCAGCAGCGCCAGGGGGCGCAAGGACAATCAGCCCCAGCATTTT.

This chain links TRBV5-4 with TRBJ1-4; 8 nucleotides agree with TRBD1. CDR1 and CDR2 from the germline V gene are SGHNT and YYREEE (reference sequence). V was pared by 4 bases and J by 3 bases, with 5 bases of the junction left unmatched. The CDR3 contains 15 residues. CDR3 loop: CASSSRTGSNEKLFF. CDR3 DNA: TGTGCCAGCAGCAGCAGGACAGGGTCTAATGAAAAACTGTTTTTT.